This TCR beta chain was recovered during a study of blood T cell repertoires in COVID-19. Study in general: The United States, Italy and Spain supplied acute and convalescent COVID-19 samples. PBMCs, B-cell-depleted T cells, or T cells were the source of the cDNA or gDNA that made up the material.

This CDR3 is 17 amino acids long. The germline CDR1 and CDR2 sequences are SGHVT and SQSDAQ. Trimming removed 5 bases from V and 4 bases from J; junction bases left unmatched: 17. Method: immunoSEQ multiplex PCR; TCRdb's copy keeps in-frame clones and lacks some. The table shows about 200,000 clones, with about 85% occurring only once. V and J are TRBV7-4 and TRBJ2-7; 7 nucleotides agree with TRBD2. The material sequenced was peripheral blood. This receptor was identified in a woman over 75 with acute or convalescent COVID-19. CDR3 in amino acids: CASSELPSGDHSYEQYF. The CDR3 DNA reads TGTGCCAGCAGCGAATTGCCTAGCGGAGACCATTCTTACGAGCAGTACTTC.